This TCR beta chain appears in the sequencing data of a study of blood T cell repertoires in COVID-19. Overall study context: Acute and convalescent COVID-19 specimens originated in the United States, Italy and Spain. PBMCs, B-cell-depleted T cells, or T cells provided the cDNA or gDNA that made up the material.

The V gene end was trimmed by 3 bases and the J gene end by 8 bases; junction bases not matched to a gene: 6. Looked up from germline, CDR1 is MNHNS and CDR2 is SASEGT. The CDR3 spans 15 residues. Original processing methods: Estimation of nucleated cell counts relied on the amplification of reference gene primers. Produced via immunoSEQ multiplex PCR; TCRdb's table is partial and in-frame only. D and trimming were read from the DNA, whereas the V and J calls and clone size are those reported in that table. The table shows about 180,000 clones, with approximately 83% occurring only once. V is TRBV6-1 and J is TRBJ2-1; 11 bases are a match to TRBD2. The sequence came from a human donor with active or convalescent COVID-19. The donor label of this sample is uncertain. The sample was peripheral blood. This chain's CDR3 is CASSDFSGGAYEQFF. DNA for the CDR3: TGTGCCAGCAGTGATTTTAGCGGGGGGGCCTATGAGCAGTTCTTC.